The sequence of this T cell receptor beta chain was determined in a study of T-cell memory formation after mild COVID-19. Study-level background: TCR clustering was largely donor specific.

V shed 5 bases and J 8 bases; nucleotides not matched to a gene: 7. The CDR3 totals 13 residues. Per germline, CDR1 SGHAT and CDR2 FQNNGV. This clonotype was found a few times. TCRdb re-called the 5' RACE reads with MiXCR, one entry per CDR3 protein. This table holds hundreds of thousands of distinct CDR3 sequences, less than 25% found once. This receptor was taken from an adult woman who had mild COVID-19 (a few samples of this study predate the infection). Cell type and time point are not known. What was sequenced was PBMCs or a T cell subset sorted from them (not recorded which). This chain joins TRBV11-2 and TRBJ2-3, with 7 positions matching TRBD2. This CDR3 reads CASSPQERGTQYF. The CDR3 DNA is TGTGCCAGCAGCCCCCAAGAGCGGGGTACGCAGTATTTT.